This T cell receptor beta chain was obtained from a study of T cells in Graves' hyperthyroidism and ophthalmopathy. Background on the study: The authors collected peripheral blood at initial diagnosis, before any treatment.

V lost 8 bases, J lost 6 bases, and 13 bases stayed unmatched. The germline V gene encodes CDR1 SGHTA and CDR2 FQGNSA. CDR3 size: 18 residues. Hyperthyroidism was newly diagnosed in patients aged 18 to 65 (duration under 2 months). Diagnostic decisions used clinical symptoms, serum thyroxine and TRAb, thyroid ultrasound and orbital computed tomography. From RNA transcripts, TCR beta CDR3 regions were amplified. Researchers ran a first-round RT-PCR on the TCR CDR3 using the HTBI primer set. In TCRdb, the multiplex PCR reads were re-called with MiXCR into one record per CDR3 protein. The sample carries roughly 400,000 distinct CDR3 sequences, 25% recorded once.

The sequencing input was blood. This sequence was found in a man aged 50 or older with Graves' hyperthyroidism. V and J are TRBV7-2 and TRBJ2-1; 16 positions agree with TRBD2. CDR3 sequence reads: CASAIGTSGRAWFNEQFF. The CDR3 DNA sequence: TGTGCCAGCGCCATTGGGACTAGCGGGAGGGCGTGGTTCAATGAGCAGTTCTTC.